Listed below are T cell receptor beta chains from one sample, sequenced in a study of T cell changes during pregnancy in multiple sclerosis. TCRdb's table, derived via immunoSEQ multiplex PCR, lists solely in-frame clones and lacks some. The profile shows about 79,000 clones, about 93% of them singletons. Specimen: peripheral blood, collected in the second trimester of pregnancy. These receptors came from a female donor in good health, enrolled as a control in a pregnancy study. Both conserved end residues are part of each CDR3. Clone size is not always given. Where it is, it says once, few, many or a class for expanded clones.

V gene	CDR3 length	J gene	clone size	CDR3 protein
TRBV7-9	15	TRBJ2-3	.	CASSPILGGTDTQYF
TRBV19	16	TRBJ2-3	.	CASSIGNIVVTDTQYF
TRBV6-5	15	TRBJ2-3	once	CASSSRGEGTDTQYF
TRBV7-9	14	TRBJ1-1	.	CASSPRGAQDRAFF
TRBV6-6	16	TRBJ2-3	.	CASSWGLAGGTDTQYF
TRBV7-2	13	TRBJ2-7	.	CASSPDRFYEQYF
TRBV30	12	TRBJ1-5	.	CAWSEGGQPQHF
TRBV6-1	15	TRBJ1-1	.	CASSETGRPNTEAFF
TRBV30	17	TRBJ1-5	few	CAWSLALDSYSNQPQHF
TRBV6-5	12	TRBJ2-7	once	CASAGGSYEQYF
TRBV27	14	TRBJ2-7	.	CASSRGGPSYEQYF
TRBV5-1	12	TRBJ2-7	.	CASSLEDNKQYF
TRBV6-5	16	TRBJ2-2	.	CASSYDRGANTGELFF
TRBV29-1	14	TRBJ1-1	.	CSVEVAGIDTEAFF
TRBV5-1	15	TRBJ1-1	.	CASSLTATQGVEAFF
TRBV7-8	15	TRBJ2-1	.	CASRMGLGSYNEQFF
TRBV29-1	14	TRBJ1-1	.	CSVVGQGMNTEAFF